This TCR beta chain was captured by sequencing in a study of cytomegalovirus exposure and HLA in healthy donors. On this clone itself: No antigen is known for it.

General study points: In a later analysis, compared with equally common non-associated chains, HLA-associated beta chains were more expanded. Rates of TCR association differed by HLA locus in a later analysis, with DRB1 highest and HLA-C lowest. Cytomegalovirus-associated TCR beta chains were listed, numbering roughly 150. In an earlier analysis, most TCR beta V segments were productive about 87% or about 30% of the time.

Primers: 60 Vbeta forward and 13 Jbeta reverse. Sequencing was performed with immunoSEQ multiplex PCR; in TCRdb, only in-frame clones are kept and a portion is missing. Of 94,000 or so clones in the sample, around three quarters were seen once. This CDR3 contains 13 residues. V was pared by 8 bases and J by 4 bases, with 4 bases of the junction left unmatched. CDR1 is LNHDA, CDR2 SQIVND, per germline (reference sequence). The chain combines TRBV19 with TRBJ1-1; TRBD1 aligns across 10 bases. This clonotype was sampled from a man in his 60s in good health and CMV-seronegative. The sample comprised PBMCs. The CDR3 DNA reads TGTGCCAGTGCCGGGACAGGGGCCACTGAAGCTTTCTTT. Amino acids: CASAGTGATEAFF.